Below, one T cell receptor beta chain is given with its context. Its antigen is currently unknown. The junction and the germline gene differ at one end; a read error may be behind it. This CDR3 comprises 15 residues. In germline, CDR1 is SGHRS, CDR2 YFSETQ. These data belong to a study of T cells after yellow fever vaccination. About the research overall: For low cell numbers, libraries were made with SMART-Seq v4 Ultra Low Input.

The study's findings and limits: A small proportion of clonotypes was detected in both the CD4 and CD8 compartments.

For TCR, cDNA came from 5'RACE template switching, which added a universal primer site and UMIs. Each CDR3 protein gets one entry after TCRdb re-called the 5' RACE reads with MiXCR. The sample has 300,000 to 400,000 distinct CDR3 sequences, around 4.1% seen once. This TCR derives from a man between 18 and 29 years old who received the YFV17D yellow fever vaccine. This rearrangement joins TRBV5-1 to TRBJ2-6, with D tentatively TRBD1 (6 bases). The sequences come from PBMCs, collected 5 days after the yellow fever booster vaccination. DNA of the CDR3: TGCGCCACCAGCTCAGGGGACTCTGGGGCCAACGTCCTGACTTTC. Its translation is CATSSGDSGANVLTF.